The rows below give T cell receptor beta chains drawn from one sample of a study of PD-1 blockade in classical Hodgkin lymphoma. Libraries were prepared by immunoSEQ multiplex PCR; TCRdb keeps only in-frame clonotypes and omits some of them. In the table there are roughly 41,000 clones, roughly 69% of which are singletons. Sequencing used peripheral blood mononuclear cells (PBMCs), obtained before the fourth cycle of nivolumab. The receptors stem from a human donor with classical Hodgkin lymphoma. Each CDR3 is given with its conserved first and last residue. D genes are given only for firm matches. Only some rows state a clone size, as once, few, many or a class for expanded clones.

TRBJ1-2 . few TRBV14 TGTGCCAGCAGCCAAGATCAGGGCCTGGGTGGCTACACCTTC CASSQDQGLGGYTF
TRBJ2-5 TRBD2 once TRBV28 TGTGCCAGCAGTTTACTGTCGAAGCGGGGGACCAAAGAGACCCAGTACTTC CASSLLSKRGTKETQYF
TRBJ1-4 . . TRBV7-6 TGTGCCAGCAGCTTAGGGACACTAGGAACTAATGAAAAACTGTTTTTT CASSLGTLGTNEKLFF
TRBJ2-2 . . TRBV4-1 TGCGCCAGCAGCCAAGTTATTAGCCCCGGGGAGCTGTTTTTT CASSQVISPGELFF
TRBJ1-1 . . TRBV6-6 TGTGCCAGCAGTTATACTGAGGGGGACACTGAAGCTTTCTTT CASSYTEGDTEAFF
TRBJ2-7 . . TRBV2 TGTGCCAGCAGGGAAGCGGGCTTATCCTACGAGCAGTACTTC CASREAGLSYEQYF
TRBJ2-5 . once TRBV2 TGTGCCAGCAGTGAAGGGGCGCGAGAGACCCAGTACTTC CASSEGARETQYF
TRBJ2-1 TRBD1 once TRBV29-1 TGCAGCGTTCATCCCGGCGACAGGGGCAACAATGAGCAGTTCTTC CSVHPGDRGNNEQFF
TRBJ1-2 . . TRBV4-3 TGCGCCAGCAGCCAAGATCGTGCGGAGGGGAGTGGCTACACCTTC CASSQDRAEGSGYTF
TRBJ1-2 . few TRBV29-1 TGCAGCGTAGCGAGTTCCGGGAATGGCTACACCTTC CSVASSGNGYTF
TRBJ2-3 TRBD2 . TRBV5-4 TGTGCCAGCAGCCACGGGGGGGCAAGCACAGATACGCAGTATTTT CASSHGGASTDTQYF
TRBJ1-3 . . TRBV4-1 TGCGCCAGCAGCCAAGTGGGTGGAAACACCATATATTTT CASSQVGGNTIYF
TRBJ2-7 . . TRBV10-3 TGTGCCATCAGTGAGACAGGGACGGCCGGCGAGCAGTACTTC CAISETGTAGEQYF
TRBJ2-3 . . TRBV25-1 TGTGCCAGCAGTGTAGGAACAGATACGCAGTATTTT CASSVGTDTQYF
TRBJ1-1 . . TRBV6-5 TGTGCCAGCAGTTACTCGTCCGGGCTTGAAGCTTTCTTT CASSYSSGLEAFF
TRBJ2-1 TRBD2 few TRBV2 TGTGCCAGCAGTGAGTTGGGACTAGCGGATCCTTACAATGAGCAGTTCTTC CASSELGLADPYNEQFF